A single sample gave rise to the 7 T cell receptor beta chains below, sequenced in a study of T cells in Graves' hyperthyroidism and ophthalmopathy. RNA transcripts provided the source from which TCR beta CDR3 regions were amplified. In the first-round RT-PCR of the TCR CDR3, the HTBI primer set was used. Each CDR3 protein gets one entry after TCRdb re-called the multiplex PCR reads with MiXCR. The profile shows some 490,000 distinct CDR3 sequences, roughly 22% of them singletons. The sequencing sample was made of blood. These receptor sequences come from an older woman with Graves' ophthalmopathy.

About this clonotype: Just one base apart from a much larger clone, this may be a read error. The chain joins TRBV11-1 to TRBJ1-1; D remains ambiguous. The CDR3 spans 12 residues. Germline CDR1 is SGHAT and CDR2 is FQDESV (reference sequence). Between the trimmed V and J ends, which lost 8 bases and 5 bases, there was a span of 12 bases. CDR3 region: CASGSGWTEAFF. As DNA, the CDR3 is TGTGCCAGCGGCTCGGGTTGGACTGAAGCTTTCTTT.

This clonotype was seen a handful of times. The chain carries TRBV28 and TRBJ2-7; TRBD2 aligns across 14 bases. The CDR3 is 18 amino acids. Per germline, CDR1 MDHEN and CDR2 SYDVKM. The V and J ends lost 2 bases and 5 bases, in that order; junction bases with no gene match: 11. The chain's CDR3 is CASSLRPGTSGSLNEQYF. The DNA of the CDR3 is TGTGCCAGCAGTTTACGGCCGGGGACTAGCGGGAGTCTGAACGAGCAGTACTTC.

V gene TRBV5-1 combines with J gene TRBJ2-1; D possibly corresponds to TRBD1 (5 bases). This CDR3 has 15 residues. V dropped 0 bases and J dropped 4 bases, with 11 bases sitting between them. CDR1 is SGHRS and CDR2 is YFSETQ in the germline V gene. The CDR3 coding sequence is TGCGCCAGCAGCTTGGCAGGACACCTATACAATGAGCAGTTCTTC. It codes for CASSLAGHLYNEQFF.

The CDR3: CASSQDPGTSGMGELFF. As DNA, the CDR3 is TGTGCCAGCAGCCAAGATCCCGGGACTAGCGGGATGGGGGAGCTGTTTTTT. This sequence joins TRBV3-1 and TRBJ2-2; 13 bases match TRBD2. Looked up from germline, CDR1 is LGHDT and CDR2 is YNNKEL (reference sequence). The CDR3 sequence is 17 residues long. Losses at the gene ends were 0 bases for V and 8 bases for J; bases not matched to a gene: 6.

The chain joins TRBV24-1 to TRBJ2-1, with D tentatively TRBD1 (6 bases). V was cut by 4 bases and J by 7 bases, with 16 bases left in between. CDR1 is KGHDR and CDR2 is SFDVKD in the germline V gene. CDR3 length: 15 residues. This chain's CDR3 is CATSESGTPKNEQFF. CDR3 nucleotides: TGTGCCACCAGTGAGTCCGGGACACCCAAGAATGAGCAGTTCTTC.

The table lists this clonotype with a few counts. The chain is built from TRBV9 and TRBJ2-5, with 13 nucleotides matching TRBD2. This CDR3 has 15 amino acids. V shed 3 bases, J shed 4 bases, and the junction held 3 bases outside the gene matches. Germline values: CDR1 SGDLS, CDR2 YYNGEE. Here the CDR3 DNA reads TGTGCCAGCAGCGGGACTAGCGGGAGTGTAGAGACCCAGTACTTC. It yields the protein CASSGTSGSVETQYF. The variable domain in full, with the rest retrieved from reference TRBV9 and TRBJ2-5, is DSGVTQTPKHLITATGQRVTLRCSPRSGDLSVYWYQQSLDQGLQFLIQYYNGEERAKGNILERFSAQQFPDLHSELNLSSLELGDSALYFCASSGTSGSVETQYFGPGTRLLVL.

CDR3 region: CSARILAGGGEQYF. The CDR3 DNA reads TGCAGTGCTAGAATACTAGCGGGAGGGGGAGAGCAGTACTTC. The chain joins TRBV20-1 to TRBJ2-7, with TRBD2 identical over 13 bases. In germline, CDR1 is DFQATT, CDR2 SNEGSKA (reference sequence). The junction had 5 bases not matched to a gene; V was cut back by 2 bases and J by 7 bases. The CDR3 is 14 amino acids.